Described below is a single T cell receptor beta chain sequence and its context. This specimen comes from a study of cytomegalovirus exposure and HLA in healthy donors. PCR was performed using 60 Vbeta and 13 Jbeta primers. Using immunoSEQ multiplex PCR, the repertoire was profiled, and TCRdb retains in-frame clones only, with some absent. The data hold approximately 140,000 clones, with nearly 80% observed a single time. Germline CDR1 reads MGHRA; CDR2 reads YSYEKL. The CDR3 sequence is 16 residues long. J lost 3 bases, V lost 0 bases, and 4 bases had no gene match. The chain recombines TRBV4-1 with TRBJ2-2; 7 positions match TRBD2. The source of this sequence is a male donor in good health and CMV-seronegative. Sequencing input: PBMCs. The CDR3 coding sequence is TGCGCCAGCAGCCAAGAGGGGGGGGGAGACACCGGGGAGCTGTTTTTT. The encoded protein is CASSQEGGGDTGELFF.